This paragraph covers one T cell receptor (beta chain) sequence. Sequencing used immunoSEQ multiplex PCR; TCRdb keeps in-frame clones, though not all of them. The sample shows roughly 80,000 clones, about 92% of them seen only once. These data originate in a study of T cell changes during pregnancy in multiple sclerosis. This specimen consisted of peripheral blood, obtained before pregnancy. The TCR sequence derives from a female donor with multiple sclerosis, enrolled in a pregnancy study.

CDR3 in DNA: TGTGCCATGAGCGGGCCTAACACCGGGGAGCTGTTTTTT. Its translation is CAMSGPNTGELFF. The chain has TRBV25-1 and TRBJ2-2, with D perhaps matching TRBD2 (6 bases). The CDR3 length is 13 residues. V shed 10 bases and J shed 2 bases, with 11 bases lying between them. Germline-derived CDR1 and CDR2 are MGHDK and SYGVNS.